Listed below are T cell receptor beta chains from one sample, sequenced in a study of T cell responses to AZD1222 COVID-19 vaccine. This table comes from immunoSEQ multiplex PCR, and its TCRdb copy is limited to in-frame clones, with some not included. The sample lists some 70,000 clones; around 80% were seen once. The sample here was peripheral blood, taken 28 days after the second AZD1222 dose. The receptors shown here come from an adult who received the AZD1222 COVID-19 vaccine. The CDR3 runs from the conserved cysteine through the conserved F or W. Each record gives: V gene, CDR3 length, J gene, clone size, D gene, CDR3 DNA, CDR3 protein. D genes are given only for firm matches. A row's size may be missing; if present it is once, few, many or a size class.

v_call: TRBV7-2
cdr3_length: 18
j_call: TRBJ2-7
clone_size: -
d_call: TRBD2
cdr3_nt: TGTGCCAGCAGCTTAATGCGGACTAGCGGGGGGGGCCGGTACGAGCAGTACTTC
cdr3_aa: CASSLMRTSGGGRYEQYF

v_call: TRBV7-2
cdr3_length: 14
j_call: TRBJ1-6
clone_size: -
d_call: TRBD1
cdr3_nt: TGTGCCAGCCGGACGGGACAGGGCAATTCACCCCTCCACTTT
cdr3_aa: CASRTGQGNSPLHF

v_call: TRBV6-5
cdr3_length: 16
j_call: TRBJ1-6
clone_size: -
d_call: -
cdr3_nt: TGTGCCAGCAGTTCTATAACAGGAAGCGATCATTCACCCCTCCACTTT
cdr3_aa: CASSSITGSDHSPLHF

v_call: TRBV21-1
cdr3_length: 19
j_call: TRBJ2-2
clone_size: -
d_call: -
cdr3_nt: TGTGCCAGCAGCAAAGGAACTGGGACAGGTCTCTTGAACACCGGGGAGCTGTTTTTT
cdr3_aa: CASSKGTGTGLLNTGELFF

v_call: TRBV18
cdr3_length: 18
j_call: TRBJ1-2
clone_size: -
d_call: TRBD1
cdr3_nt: TGTGCCAGCTCACCCACCGGGACAGGGGTTCATGGGAACTATGGCTACACCTTC
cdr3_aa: CASSPTGTGVHGNYGYTF

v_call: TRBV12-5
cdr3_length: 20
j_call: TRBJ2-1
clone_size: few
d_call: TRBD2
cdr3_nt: TGTGCTAGTGGTTTTCTCCCCATCCCAGGACTAGCGGACTCCTACAATGAGCAGTTCTTC
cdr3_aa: CASGFLPIPGLADSYNEQFF

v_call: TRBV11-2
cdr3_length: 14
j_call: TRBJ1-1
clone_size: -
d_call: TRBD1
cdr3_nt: TGTGCCAGTGCCCGGGGACAGATGAACACTGAAGCTTTCTTT
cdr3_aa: CASARGQMNTEAFF

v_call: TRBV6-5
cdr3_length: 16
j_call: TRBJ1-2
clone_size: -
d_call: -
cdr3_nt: TGTGCCAGCAGTTACTCGATTTCAGGGATAGGGTATGGCTACACCTTC
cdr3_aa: CASSYSISGIGYGYTF

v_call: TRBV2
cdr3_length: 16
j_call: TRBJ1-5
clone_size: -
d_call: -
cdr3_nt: TGTGCCAGCAGTTTACAACCGACACAGGGCCGGCAGCCCCAGCATTTT
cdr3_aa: CASSLQPTQGRQPQHF

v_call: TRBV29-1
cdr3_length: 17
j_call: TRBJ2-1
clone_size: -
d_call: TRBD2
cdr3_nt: TGCAGCGTTGGTAGGGGGACTAGCGGGGGCTATTACAATGAGCAGTTCTTC
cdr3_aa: CSVGRGTSGGYYNEQFF

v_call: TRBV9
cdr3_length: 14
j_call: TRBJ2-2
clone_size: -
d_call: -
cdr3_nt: TGTGCCAGCAGCGTAGTACAGAACACCGGGGAGCTGTTTTTT
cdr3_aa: CASSVVQNTGELFF

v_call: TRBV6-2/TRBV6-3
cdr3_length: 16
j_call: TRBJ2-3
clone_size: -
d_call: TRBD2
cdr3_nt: TGTGCCAGCAGTTCCCTAGCGGGGGGGCATTCAGATACGCAGTATTTT
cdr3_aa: CASSSLAGGHSDTQYF

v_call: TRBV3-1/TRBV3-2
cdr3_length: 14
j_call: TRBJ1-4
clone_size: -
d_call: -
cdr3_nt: TGTGCCAGCAGCCACCGCTGGGATGATGAAAAACTGTTTTTT
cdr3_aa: CASSHRWDDEKLFF

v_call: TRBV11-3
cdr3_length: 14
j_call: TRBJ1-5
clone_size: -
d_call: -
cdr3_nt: TGTGCCAGCAGCTTAGTATGGGGCAATCAGCCCCAGCATTTT
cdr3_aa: CASSLVWGNQPQHF